This TCR beta chain came from a study of shared clonotypes between healthy human individuals (dated by TCRdb to about 2020). The study in broad terms: The cohort comprised two women and a few men aged 18 to 49 years. Per donor, leukapheresis produced somewhere between about 0.8 and 9 billion PBMCs. Per donor, three plates each were used for CD4 naive and CD4 memory, two for CD8 naive, and one for CD8 memory. To increase sequencing depth and limit assay-specific biases, TCR repertoire library preparation and sequencing were carried out by different laboratories using diverse techniques. Blood TCR repertoires of about five healthy adults were deeply sequenced to estimate repertoire size and the extent of clonotype sharing between individuals.

Donors were healthy HIV-negative adults with no recently reported acute infections or vaccinations. Only Caucasian adults living in Nashville, Tennessee, USA were represented among the donors. CD4+ T cells were enriched through magnetic negative selection, after which naive cells were positively selected on CD45RA and the remaining negative fraction served as the memory subset. Blood was obtained by leukapheresis, after which PBMCs were separated by Ficoll-Histopaque density gradient centrifugation and cryopreserved in liquid nitrogen vapor phase. Purity and quantity of every magnetically sorted T cell population were checked by analytical flow cytometry. Genomic DNA was isolated from each sorted fraction and quantified by UV absorbance on a Nanodrop 2000c. Summary of the overall study and its limitations: Pairwise subsampling indicated that sequencing depth was expected to affect the degree of clonotype sharing among donors. Clonotypes shared by all four sorted-subset donors showed higher generation probabilities than non-shared clonotypes. Rarefaction of sorted-subset datasets indicated incomplete sequencing despite the large sequencing depth. The small number of donors limited the genetic and exposure-history diversity represented. Sampling was limited to blood, and TCR repertoires in tissue likely differ from TCR repertoires in blood. Naive subsets generally had larger estimated clonotype richness than memory subsets. Across four donors, around 5% of naive CD4, around 3.3% of naive CD8, about 2.3% of memory CD4, and 0.4% to 0.45% of memory CD8 clonotypes were shared.

From its cysteine to its phenylalanine, the CDR3 spans 13 amino acids. The entry retains the CDR3 DNA only, 39 bases that are in frame from base 1. V is clipped by 7 bases and J by 0 bases, and the sequence between their germline boundaries is 13 bases long. CDR1 SQVTM and CDR2 ANQGSEA were looked up in the germline V gene. Concerning this clone itself: Which antigen it targets is not known. Base qualities were left out, and no much larger clone turns up one base away.

Using the deep immunoSEQ assay, multiplex PCR amplified TCR CDR3 regions from genomic DNA. For each cell subset, the extracted genomic DNA was distributed evenly across all wells of several immunoSEQ 96-well plates, and each plate served as one replicate. Each replicate PCR for sorted subsets received about 210 ng genomic DNA, equal to tens of thousands of T cell genomes. Purified libraries were quantified with a Qubit 3.0 fluorometer, sized on a Bioanalyzer 2100, and re-quantified with the KAPA Library Quantification kit. Every immunoSEQ 96-well plate was sequenced on a dedicated single-read 150-cycle Illumina NextSeq 550 flow cell. In the source study's methods: Because the immunoSEQ output held only junctional sequences and lacked quality scores, the filtering could not match the filtering applied to full-length reads. To assign V/J genes and CDR3, sequences were annotated against IMGT germline references using PyIR, a Python wrapper for IgBLAST v1.9. Reads were filtered out if the reads had weak V/J assignments (E-value above 1e-6), no CDR3, stop codons, out-of-frame junctions, or ambiguous translated residues. V3J clonotypes were defined as sequences sharing the same inferred V gene, J gene, and CDR3 amino acid sequence. Percentage overlap between repertoires was computed as shared unique clonotypes divided by the size of the smaller repertoire. Repertoire richness was assessed with RTK rarefaction, the Chao1 estimator, and Recon v2.1 estimates of unobserved clonotypes. For all TCRbeta clonotypes obtained by the gDNA method from a few donors, generation probabilities were computed with OLGA. TCRdb limited this immuneACCESS table to in-frame rearrangements with V and J called. A share of clones is missing; checked studies link under half to unresolved V genes, and the rest is unexplained. The V and J calls and clone size were taken over from that table, and D and trimming were inferred from the DNA. For this sample there are around 2.5 million clones; more than 85% appear just once. In total, the top ten clones hold approximately 0.37% of the sample.

The source material was naive CD4+ T cells from PBMCs. In the paper's terms, the cell subset or site label means: CD45RA+ positively selected. The rearrangement combines TRBV29-1 with TRBJ2-7; D gene: possibly TRBD1, on 6 matching bases. The sequence was obtained from a man younger than 30 in good health. Some clones in this sample may be carry-over from other donors' samples. The CDR3 region reads CSGRTASSYEQYF. At the DNA level, the sequence is TGCAGCGGACGGACAGCTAGCTCCTACGAGCAGTACTTC.